The present T cell receptor (beta chain) was sequenced within a study of OX40 agonist ivuxolimab in advanced cancers. Looking at the study overall: Ivuxolimab, an agonistic anti-OX40 (CD134) antibody, was given to patients. The dose of intravenous ivuxolimab that patients received every 2 weeks ranged from 0.01 to 10 mg/kg.

Points from the study as a whole: Relative to CD4+, CD8+ T cells held more expanded clones on average.

Any history of autoimmune disease or systemic immunosuppression disqualified patients. This clone was detected a few times. Its antigen is not known. Germline V gene sequence: CDR1 MGHRA, CDR2 YSYEKL. CDR3 size: 15 residues. V was pared by 7 bases and J by 6 bases, with 13 bases of the junction left unmatched. The protocol was immunoSEQ multiplex PCR, while the TCRdb copy is restricted to in-frame clones and leaves out a portion. The repertoire holds some 45,000 clones, with more than 75% as singletons. Sequenced here: CD4+ or CD8+ T cells sorted from blood, sampled in a trial of the OX40 agonist ivuxolimab. The receptor was derived from an adult with an advanced solid tumor such as melanoma, head and neck, liver or kidney cancer. The rearrangement links TRBV4-1 to TRBJ2-7; 9 positions match TRBD1. The CDR3 is CASTPEGQGLGEQYF. The DNA for the CDR3 is TGCGCCAGCACCCCCGAGGGACAGGGACTTGGCGAGCAGTACTTC.